This TCR beta chain was profiled in a study of breast tumors, draining lymph nodes, adjacent tissues. Germline V lookup: CDR1 SGHVS, CDR2 FQNEAQ. This CDR3 has 18 residues. Deletions cut 7 bases from V and 5 bases from J, with 29 bases between. TCRdb independently ran MiXCR on the multiplex PCR reads; one entry per CDR3 protein. The sample yields 120,000 to 150,000 distinct CDR3 sequences, approximately 32% seen once. The lymph nodes were axillary draining lymph nodes from breast cancer patients. This sequence originates from a female donor with breast cancer. Some clones in this sample may be carry-over from other donors' samples. Sequencing used axillary lymph node tissue. The chain joins TRBV7-8 to TRBJ2-5, with a tentative D call TRBD2 (6 bases). CDR3 bases: TGTGCCAGCAAAACAGGAGGAAGGGGACTCCATAGACATGAGACCCAGTACTTC. This encodes CASKTGGRGLHRHETQYF.